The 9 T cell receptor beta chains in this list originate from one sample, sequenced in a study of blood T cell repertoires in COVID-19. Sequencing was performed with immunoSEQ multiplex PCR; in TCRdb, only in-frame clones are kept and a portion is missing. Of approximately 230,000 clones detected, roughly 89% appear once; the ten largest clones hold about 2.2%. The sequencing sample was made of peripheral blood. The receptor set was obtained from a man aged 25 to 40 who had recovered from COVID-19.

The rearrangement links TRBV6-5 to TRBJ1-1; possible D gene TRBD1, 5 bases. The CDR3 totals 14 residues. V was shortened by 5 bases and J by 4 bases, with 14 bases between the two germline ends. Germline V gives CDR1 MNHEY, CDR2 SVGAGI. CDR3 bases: TGTGCCAGCAGTCGGAACGGGGGGACCACTGAAGCTTTCTTT. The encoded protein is CASSRNGGTTEAFF.

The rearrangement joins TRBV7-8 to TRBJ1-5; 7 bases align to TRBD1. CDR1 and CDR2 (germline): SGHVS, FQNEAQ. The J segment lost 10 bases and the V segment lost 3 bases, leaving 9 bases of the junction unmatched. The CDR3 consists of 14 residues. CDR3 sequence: CASSFDRVGQPQHF. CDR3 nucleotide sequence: TGTGCCAGCAGCTTCGACAGGGTGGGTCAACCCCAGCATTTT.

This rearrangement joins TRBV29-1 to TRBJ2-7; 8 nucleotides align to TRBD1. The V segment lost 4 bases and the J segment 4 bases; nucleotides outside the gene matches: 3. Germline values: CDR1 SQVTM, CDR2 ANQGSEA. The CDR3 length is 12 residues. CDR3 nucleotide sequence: TGCAGCGTTGGGACAGGGAGGTACGAGCAGTACTTC. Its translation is CSVGTGRYEQYF.

The CDR3 protein is CASSQEVSGHKNSPLHF. The CDR3 bases are TGTGCCAGCAGCCAAGAAGTGTCCGGACACAAGAATTCACCCCTCCACTTT. This sequence joins TRBV3-1 (or the pseudogene TRBV3-2) and TRBJ1-6; tentative D call: TRBD1 (5 bases). Germline CDR1 and CDR2: LGHDT and YNNKEL (reference sequence). V lost 0 bases and J lost 7, with 16 bases in between. This CDR3 region has 17 residues.

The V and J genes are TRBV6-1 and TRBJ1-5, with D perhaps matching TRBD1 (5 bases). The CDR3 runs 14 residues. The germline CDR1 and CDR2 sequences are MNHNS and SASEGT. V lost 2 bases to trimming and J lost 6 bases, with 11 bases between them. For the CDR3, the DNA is TGTGCCAGCAGTGAAAAGGGGTCAGGTCAGCCCCAGCATTTT. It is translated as CASSEKGSGQPQHF.

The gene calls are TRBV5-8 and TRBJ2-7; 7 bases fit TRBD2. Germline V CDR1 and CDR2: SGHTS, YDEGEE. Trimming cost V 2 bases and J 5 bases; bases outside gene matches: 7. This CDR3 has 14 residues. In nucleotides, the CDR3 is TGTGCCAGCAGCTTCTCCACGGGGAGGGACGAGCAGTACTTC. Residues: CASSFSTGRDEQYF.

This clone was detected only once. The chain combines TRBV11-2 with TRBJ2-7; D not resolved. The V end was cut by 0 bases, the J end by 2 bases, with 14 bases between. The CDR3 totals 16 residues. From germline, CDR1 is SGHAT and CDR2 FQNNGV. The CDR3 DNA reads TGTGCCAGCAGCTTAGAGGGCGACCGAATAACCTACGAGCAGTACTTC. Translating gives CASSLEGDRITYEQYF.

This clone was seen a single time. This CDR3 reads CATLSQGNTEAFF. DNA of the CDR3: TGTGCCACCCTTTCACAGGGGAACACTGAAGCTTTCTTT. This chain links TRBV27 with TRBJ1-1, with a tentative D call TRBD1 (6 bases). There are 13 residues in the CDR3. Trimming took off 10 bases at V and 1 base at J, with 13 bases between the two ends. CDR1 and CDR2 from the germline V gene are MNHEY and SMNVEV (reference sequence).

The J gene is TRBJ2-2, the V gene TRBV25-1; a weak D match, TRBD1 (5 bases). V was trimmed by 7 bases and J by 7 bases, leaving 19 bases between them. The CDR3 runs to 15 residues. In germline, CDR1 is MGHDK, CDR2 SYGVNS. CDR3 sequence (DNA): TGTGCCAGCACCCCAACGGGCAGGGCGGACGGGGAGCTGTTTTTT. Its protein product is CASTPTGRADGELFF. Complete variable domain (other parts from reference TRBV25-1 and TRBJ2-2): EADIYQTPRYLVIGTGKKITLECSQTMGHDKMYWYQQDPGMELHLIHYSYGVNSTEKGDLSSESTVSRIRTEHFPLTLESARPSHTSQYLCASTPTGRADGELFFGEGSRLTVL.